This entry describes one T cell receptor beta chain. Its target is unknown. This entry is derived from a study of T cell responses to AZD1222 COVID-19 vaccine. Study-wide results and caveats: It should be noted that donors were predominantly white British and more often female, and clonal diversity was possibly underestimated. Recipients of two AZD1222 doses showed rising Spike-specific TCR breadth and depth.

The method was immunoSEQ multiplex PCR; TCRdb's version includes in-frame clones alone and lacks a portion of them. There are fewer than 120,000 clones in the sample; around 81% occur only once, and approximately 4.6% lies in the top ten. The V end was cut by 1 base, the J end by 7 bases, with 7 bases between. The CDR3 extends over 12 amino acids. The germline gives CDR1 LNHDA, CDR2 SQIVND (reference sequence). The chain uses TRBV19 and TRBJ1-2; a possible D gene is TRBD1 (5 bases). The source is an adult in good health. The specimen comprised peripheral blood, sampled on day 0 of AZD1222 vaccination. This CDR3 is CASSIARAGYTF. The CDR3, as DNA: TGTGCCAGTAGTATAGCCAGGGCTGGCTACACCTTC. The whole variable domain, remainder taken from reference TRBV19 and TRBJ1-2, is DGGITQSPKYLFRKEGQNVTLSCEQNLNHDAMYWYRQDPGQGLRLIYYSQIVNDFQKGDIAEGYSVSREKKESFPLTVTSAQKNPTAFYLCASSIARAGYTFGSGTRLTVV.